The 32 T cell receptor beta chains presented below share a single source sample, sequenced in a study of shared clonotypes between healthy human individuals. Sequencing was performed with immunoSEQ multiplex PCR; in TCRdb, only in-frame clones are kept and a portion is missing. This table holds some 2,100,000 clones, approximately 94% found once. Input material: naive CD4+ T cells sorted from blood. Subset here: CD45RA+ positively selected. The receptors originated from a man aged 18 to 30 in good health.

This chain links TRBV7-6 with TRBJ2-1, with TRBD2 as a possible D gene (6 bases). Germline loops: CDR1 SGHVS, CDR2 FNYEAQ. The germline V and J ends were trimmed by 5 bases and 3 bases, with 11 bases remaining between them. This CDR3 region has 14 residues. The CDR3 DNA is TGTGCCAGCAGCCCCCCGGGGGTCTACAATGAGCAGTTCTTC. The encoded protein is CASSPPGVYNEQFF. The variable domain in full, completed from reference TRBV7-6 and TRBJ2-1, reads GAGVSQSPRYKVTKRGQDVALRCDPISGHVSLYWYRQALGQGPEFLTYFNYEAQQDKSGLPNDRFSAERPEGSISTLTIQRTEQRDSAMYRCASSPPGVYNEQFFGPGTRLTVL.

Regarding this clone: Other DNA sequences within the sample encode an identical CDR3. The J gene is TRBJ1-2, the V gene TRBV27; D is unclear. Germline V CDR1 and CDR2: MNHEY, SMNVEV (reference sequence). This CDR3 has 13 amino acids. The germline V and J ends were trimmed by 3 bases and 2 bases, with 7 bases remaining between them. This chain's CDR3 is CASSFAANYGYTF. The CDR3 nucleotides read TGTGCCAGCAGTTTCGCAGCGAACTATGGCTACACCTTC.

The chain has TRBV4-1 and TRBJ1-4; the D gene is possibly TRBD1 (5 bases). CDR1 and CDR2 from the germline V gene are MGHRA and YSYEKL. CDR3 length: 15 amino acids. V was trimmed by 0 bases and J by 7 bases, leaving 12 bases between them. The CDR3 DNA is TGCGCCAGCAGCCAAGATTTAGGGAGGGGTGAAAAACTGTTTTTT. The encoded protein is CASSQDLGRGEKLFF.

The chain is built from TRBV2 and TRBJ1-1, with 8 bases fitting TRBD1. Germline CDR1 reads SNHLY; CDR2 reads FYNNEI. Trimming removed 10 bases from V and 5 bases from J; junction bases left unmatched: 12. The CDR3 spans 14 residues. This CDR3 is CATTPGTGLTEAFF. In DNA form, the CDR3 reads TGTGCCACCACACCCGGGACAGGCTTGACTGAAGCTTTCTTT. The full variable domain, its missing parts supplied by reference TRBV2 and TRBJ1-1, is EPEVTQTPSHQVTQMGQEVILRCVPISNHLYFYWYRQILGQKVEFLVSFYNNEISEKSEIFDDQFSVERPDGSNFTLKIRSTKLEDSAMYFCATTPGTGLTEAFFGQGTRLTVV.

V and J are TRBV30 and TRBJ2-7, with TRBD2 matching over 8 bases. This CDR3 is built from 14 residues. Per the germline V gene, CDR1 is GTSNPN and CDR2 is SVGIG (reference sequence). The junction had 6 bases not matched to a gene; V was cut back by 4 bases and J by 1 base. CDR3 coding DNA: TGTGCCTGGAAAGCGGGAGTTCTGTCCTACGAGCAGTACTTC. It specifies CAWKAGVLSYEQYF.

In this sample, this clone turned up once. The same CDR3 can be traced to other DNA sequences in this sample. This sequence joins TRBV10-3 and TRBJ1-6; no definite D call. The CDR3 length is 12 residues. V lost 4 bases, J lost 10 bases, and 8 bases lay in between. The germline V gene encodes CDR1 ENHRY and CDR2 SYGVKD. The CDR3 is CAISGGNSPLHF. The CDR3 DNA follows: TGTGCCATCAGTGGTGGAAACTCACCCCTCCACTTT.

The rearrangement links TRBV5-1 to TRBJ1-6; D unresolved. This CDR3 has 12 residues. CDR1 and CDR2 from the germline V gene are SGHRS and YFSETQ. V lost 2 bases to trimming and J lost 8 bases, with 5 bases between them. The CDR3 spells CASSFSDSPLHF. The CDR3 DNA sequence: TGCGCCAGCAGCTTCAGTGATTCACCCCTCCACTTT.

The chain links TRBV19 to TRBJ2-7; D unresolved. Germline V gives CDR1 LNHDA, CDR2 SQIVND (reference sequence). The CDR3 loop spans 12 amino acids. Trimming stripped 5 bases from V and 6 bases from J, with 11 bases between. In DNA, the CDR3 is TGTGCCAGTAGTCGGTCTAGTCTCGAGCAGTACTTC. Translating gives CASSRSSLEQYF.

The chain has TRBV2 and TRBJ2-1; TRBD2 agrees at 8 bases. With V trimmed by 7 bases and J by 15 bases, 11 bases remained unmatched. This CDR3 has 12 residues. In germline, CDR1 is SNHLY, CDR2 FYNNEI. Here the CDR3 reads CASTGGTRLSFF. The CDR3 DNA follows: TGTGCCAGCACTGGGGGGACTAGGTTGTCGTTCTTC. Drawing the rest from reference TRBV2 and TRBJ2-1, the complete variable domain is EPEVTQTPSHQVTQMGQEVILRCVPISNHLYFYWYRQILGQKVEFLVSFYNNEISEKSEIFDDQFSVERPDGSNFTLKIRSTKLEDSAMYFCASTGGTRLSFFGPGTRLTVL.

The J gene is TRBJ2-5, the V gene TRBV19; D assignment may be TRBD1 or TRBD2 (5 bases each). The CDR3 totals 13 residues. V lost 6 bases and J lost 7, with 15 bases in between. Germline CDR1 is LNHDA and CDR2 is SQIVND (reference sequence). CDR3 residues: CASSAGKRATQYF. The DNA for the CDR3 is TGTGCCAGTAGCGCAGGGAAGAGGGCGACCCAGTACTTC.

The chain links TRBV6-1 to TRBJ2-3, with 16 bases aligning to TRBD2. CDR1 MNHNS and CDR2 SASEGT come from the germline V gene. Trimming cost V 2 bases and J 4 bases; bases outside gene matches: 12. CDR3 size: 20 residues. CDR3 nucleotides: TGTGCCAGCAGTGAACCGGGACTAGCGGGGGGGCTTATGGGTCCAGATACGCAGTATTTT. Translated, it gives CASSEPGLAGGLMGPDTQYF.

The gene calls are TRBV30 and TRBJ1-6; no definite D call. V gave up 1 base and J gave up 7 bases, with 17 bases separating them. The CDR3 is made up of 16 amino acids. Per the germline V gene, CDR1 is GTSNPN and CDR2 is SVGIG (reference sequence). The CDR3 sequence is CAWSGARRARNSPLHF. CDR3 nucleotides: TGTGCCTGGAGTGGTGCCCGAAGAGCACGCAATTCACCCCTCCACTTT.

This rearrangement joins TRBV5-1 to TRBJ1-4; no reliable D call. V gave up 0 bases and J gave up 1 base, with 13 bases separating them. The CDR3 extends over 17 amino acids. Germline CDR1 SGHRS, CDR2 YFSETQ. The DNA of the CDR3 is TGCGCCAGCAGCTTGGCCCGGATACGGGGAACTAATGAAAAACTGTTTTTT. Amino acids: CASSLARIRGTNEKLFF.

This chain uses TRBV7-2 with TRBJ2-1, with no clear D. V lost 5 bases and J 6 bases, leaving 23 bases between the germline ends. The length of the CDR3 is 17 residues. CDR1 is SGHTA, CDR2 FQGNSA, per germline. CDR3 sequence (DNA): TGTGCCAGCAGCCTTTACGCTCCGGGTCTGAGTACCAATGAGCAGTTCTTC. Amino acid sequence: CASSLYAPGLSTNEQFF.

A note on this clone: Additional DNA sequences in this sample encode the identical CDR3. The genes are TRBV7-9 and TRBJ1-1; D remains ambiguous. Germline V gives CDR1 SEHNR, CDR2 FQNEAQ (reference sequence). The CDR3 extends over 12 amino acids. Trimming took off 1 base at V and 3 bases at J, with 3 bases between the two ends. The CDR3 loop is CASSLVDTEAFF. CDR3 DNA: TGTGCCAGCAGCTTAGTGGACACTGAAGCTTTCTTT.

This chain uses TRBV4-1 with TRBJ2-7; maybe TRBD2 (6 bases). Trimming cost V 1 base and J 5 bases, with 18 bases left between them. Germline CDR1 is MGHRA and CDR2 is YSYEKL. The CDR3 is made up of 16 amino acids. DNA of the CDR3: TGCGCCAGCAGCCAAGGCCTTCGACTAGGTTGGGACGAGCAGTACTTC. This gives the protein CASSQGLRLGWDEQYF.

This sequence joins TRBV5-1 and TRBJ2-1; D gene unclear. The CDR3 is 14 residues long. CDR1 SGHRS and CDR2 YFSETQ come from the germline V gene. V gave up 0 bases and J gave up 6 bases, with 10 bases separating them. The CDR3 DNA sequence: TGCGCCAGCAGCTTGGTGGGTCTAACCAATGAGCAGTTCTTC. Translated: CASSLVGLTNEQFF. The complete variable domain, with remaining parts taken from reference TRBV5-1 and TRBJ2-1, reads KAGVTQTPRYLIKTRGQQVTLSCSPISGHRSVSWYQQTPGQGLQFLFEYFSETQRNKGNFPGRFSGRQFSNSRSEMNVSTLELGDSALYLCASSLVGLTNEQFFGPGTRLTVL.

The chain has TRBV30 and TRBJ2-5; either TRBD1 or TRBD2 may supply D (5 bases each). The germline CDR1 and CDR2 sequences are GTSNPN and SVGIG (reference sequence). V dropped 1 base and J dropped 4 bases, with 10 bases sitting between them. This CDR3 contains 13 residues. CDR3 nucleotides: TGTGCCTGGAGTGGAGGGGTGTTAGAGACCCAGTACTTC. This codes for CAWSGGVLETQYF.

This chain connects TRBV7-2 to TRBJ2-7; a possible D gene is TRBD2 (5 bases). V was trimmed by 2 bases and J by 5 bases, leaving 13 bases between them. Germline V lookup: CDR1 SGHTA, CDR2 FQGNSA. The CDR3 is 14 amino acids. CDR3 sequence (DNA): TGTGCCAGCAGCTTAAGGCCGAACGGGAACGAGCAGTACTTC. Translation gives CASSLRPNGNEQYF.

The J gene is TRBJ2-4, the V gene TRBV18; D ambiguous. The ends were cut back, 2 bases at V and 0 bases at J, with 8 bases in the middle. The CDR3 consists of 15 residues. CDR1 and CDR2 from the germline V gene are KGHSH and LQKENI. The CDR3 spells CASSPTRLAKNIQYF. The CDR3 DNA is TGTGCCAGCTCACCAACGCGGCTAGCCAAAAACATTCAGTACTTC.

The chain recombines TRBV19 with TRBJ2-7, with D hard to call. Trimming shortened V by 7 bases and J by 2 bases, and 9 bases separated the two germline ends. The CDR3 loop spans 12 amino acids. Germline V gene data show CDR1 as LNHDA and CDR2 as SQIVND (reference sequence). The CDR3 DNA sequence: TGTGCCAGTAAGGGCAGCACCTACGAGCAGTACTTC. It codes for CASKGSTYEQYF.

The gene calls are TRBV7-2 and TRBJ2-7, with D unresolved. The germline V gene encodes CDR1 SGHTA and CDR2 FQGNSA. The CDR3 contains 14 residues. Trimming took off 1 base at V and 3 bases at J, with 10 bases between the two ends. The CDR3, as DNA: TGTGCCAGCAGCTTAGTAGGGCAGAACTACGAGCAGTACTTC. Encoded protein: CASSLVGQNYEQYF.

The J gene is TRBJ2-7, the V gene TRBV5-4, with 8 bases identical to TRBD1. The CDR3 loop spans 12 amino acids. The junction had 0 bases not matched to a gene; V was cut back by 7 bases and J by 0 bases. CDR1 and CDR2 (germline): SGHNT, YYREEE (reference sequence). The CDR3 DNA follows: TGTGCCAGCCAGGGGGCCTCCTACGAGCAGTACTTC. Amino acids: CASQGASYEQYF.

In nucleotides, the CDR3 is TGTGCCAGCAGTTACTCCCCGGGATCGGACCGTTCGCAGTATTTT. Amino acid sequence: CASSYSPGSDRSQYF. The chain couples TRBV6-6 to TRBJ2-3; D may be TRBD2 (5 bases). V lost 0 bases and J lost 10, with 17 bases in between. The V gene's germline CDR1 is MNHNY and CDR2 SVGAGI (reference sequence). The CDR3 extends over 15 amino acids.

The chain combines TRBV5-4 with TRBJ2-5; the D gene is possibly TRBD2 (8 bases). CDR3 length: 16 amino acids. Germline values: CDR1 SGHNT, CDR2 YYREEE (reference sequence). The germline V and J ends were trimmed by 4 bases and 2 bases, with 18 bases remaining between them. The CDR3 sequence is CASSTGGTAYQETQYF. CDR3 nucleotide sequence: TGTGCCAGCAGCACGGGGGGGACAGCCTATCAAGAGACCCAGTACTTC.

The chain employs TRBV2 and TRBJ1-2; D may be TRBD1 (6 bases). Germline lookup yields CDR1 SNHLY and CDR2 FYNNEI. The V end lost 7 bases, the J end lost 2 bases, and 14 bases lay between the germline ends. The CDR3 spans 14 residues. DNA for the CDR3: TGTGCCAGCAAGGCTGATGGACAGAACTATGGCTACACCTTC. Its translation: CASKADGQNYGYTF.

Only one count was recorded for this clone. The junction departs from germline at one end; a sequencing error may be responsible. The J gene is TRBJ2-5, the V gene TRBV5-4; no clear D gene. CDR1 SGHNT and CDR2 YYREEE come from the germline V gene (reference sequence). This CDR3 comprises 15 residues. CDR3 region: CASRLAGRIQETQYF. DNA for the CDR3: TGTGCCAGCAGATTGGCCGGACGGATACAAGAGACCCAGTACTTC.

This clone was counted a few times. Other nucleotide sequences in the sample specify the same CDR3. The chain links TRBV19 to TRBJ1-5; D remains unclear. V lost 6 bases to trimming and J lost 7 bases, with 10 bases between them. CDR3 size: 12 residues. Germline V gene sequence: CDR1 LNHDA, CDR2 SQIVND (reference sequence). This CDR3 reads CASSAGSQPQHF. CDR3 DNA sequence: TGTGCCAGTAGCGCCGGCAGCCAGCCCCAGCATTTT.

V and J are TRBV5-4 and TRBJ2-5; 7 positions agree with TRBD2. The CDR3 runs 13 residues. V lost 4 bases, J lost 10 bases, and 10 bases stayed unmatched. Germline V gene sequence: CDR1 SGHNT, CDR2 YYREEE (reference sequence). For the CDR3, the DNA is TGTGCCAGCAGCAAGGGACTACCGGGGCACCAGTACTTC. This gives the protein CASSKGLPGHQYF.

The V gene is TRBV11-2, the J gene TRBJ2-2, with 8 bases matching TRBD2. The trim removed 3 bases at V and 8 bases at J, leaving 5 bases unmatched. The CDR3 is 14 residues long. The V gene's germline CDR1 is SGHAT and CDR2 FQNNGV. CDR3 sequence reads: CASSLISGVGELFF. The CDR3 region has the DNA TGTGCCAGCAGCTTGATTAGCGGGGTTGGGGAGCTGTTTTTT.

V is TRBV6-5 and J is TRBJ1-2; D is possibly TRBD1 (6 bases). The CDR3 length is 15 residues. Germline lookup yields CDR1 MNHEY and CDR2 SVGAGI. Trimming took 2 bases from V and 5 from J, leaving 15 bases between them. The CDR3 DNA follows: TGTGCCAGCAGTTACGGGGGGTCAGGGGAATATGGCTACACCTTC. The encoded protein is CASSYGGSGEYGYTF.

Note on this clone: This same CDR3 is encoded by further DNA sequences in the sample. The chain combines TRBV30 with TRBJ1-1, with unresolved D. The CDR3 has 13 amino acids. Germline CDR1 and CDR2: GTSNPN and SVGIG (reference sequence). V lost 2 bases, J lost 1 base, and 8 bases lay in between. The CDR3 loop is CAWSPDGNTEAFF. The CDR3 nucleotides are TGTGCCTGGAGTCCCGATGGGAACACTGAAGCTTTCTTT.